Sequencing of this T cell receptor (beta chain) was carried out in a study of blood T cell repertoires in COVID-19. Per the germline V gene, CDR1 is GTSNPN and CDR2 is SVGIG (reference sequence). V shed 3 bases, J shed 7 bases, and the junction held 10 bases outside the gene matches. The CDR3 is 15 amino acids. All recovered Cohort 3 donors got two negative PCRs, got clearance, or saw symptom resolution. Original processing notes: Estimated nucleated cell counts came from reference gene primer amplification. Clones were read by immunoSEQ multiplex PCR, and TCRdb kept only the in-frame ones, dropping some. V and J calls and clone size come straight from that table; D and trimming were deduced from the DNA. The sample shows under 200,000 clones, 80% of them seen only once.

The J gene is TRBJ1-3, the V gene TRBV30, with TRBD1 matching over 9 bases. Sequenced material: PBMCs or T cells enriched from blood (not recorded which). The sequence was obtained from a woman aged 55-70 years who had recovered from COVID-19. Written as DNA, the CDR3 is TGTGCCTGGAGAAAAACAGGGGGCGCATCGAACACCATATATTTT. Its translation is CAWRKTGGASNTIYF.